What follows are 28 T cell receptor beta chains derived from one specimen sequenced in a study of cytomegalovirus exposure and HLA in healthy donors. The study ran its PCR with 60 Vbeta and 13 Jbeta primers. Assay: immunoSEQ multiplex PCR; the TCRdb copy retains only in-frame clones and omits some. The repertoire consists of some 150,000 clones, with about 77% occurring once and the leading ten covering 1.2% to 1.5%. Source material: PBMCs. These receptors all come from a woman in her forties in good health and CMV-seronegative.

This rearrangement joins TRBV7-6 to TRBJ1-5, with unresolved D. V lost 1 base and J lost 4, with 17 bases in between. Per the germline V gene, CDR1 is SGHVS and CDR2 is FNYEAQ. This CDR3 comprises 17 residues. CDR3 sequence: CASSLGATSVPNQPQHF. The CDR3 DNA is TGTGCCAGCAGCTTAGGGGCCACCTCTGTCCCAAATCAGCCCCAGCATTTT.

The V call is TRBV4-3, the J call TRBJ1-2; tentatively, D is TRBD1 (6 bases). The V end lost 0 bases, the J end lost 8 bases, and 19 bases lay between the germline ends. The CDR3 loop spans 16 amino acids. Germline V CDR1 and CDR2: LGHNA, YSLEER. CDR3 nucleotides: TGCGCCAGCAGCCAAGACCACAGGGCGGGCCCGAAAGGCTACACCTTC. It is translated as CASSQDHRAGPKGYTF.

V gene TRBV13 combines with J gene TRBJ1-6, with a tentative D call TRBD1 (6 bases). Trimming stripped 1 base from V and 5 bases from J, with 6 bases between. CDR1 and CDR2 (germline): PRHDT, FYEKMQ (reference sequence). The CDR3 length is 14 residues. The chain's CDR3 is CASSLAGDNSPLHF. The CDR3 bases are TGTGCCAGCAGCTTAGCAGGGGATAATTCACCCCTCCACTTT.

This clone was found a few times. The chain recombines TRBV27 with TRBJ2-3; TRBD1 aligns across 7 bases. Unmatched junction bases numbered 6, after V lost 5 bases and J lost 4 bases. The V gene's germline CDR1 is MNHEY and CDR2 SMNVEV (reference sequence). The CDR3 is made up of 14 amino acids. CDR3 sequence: CASSPRQGADTQYF. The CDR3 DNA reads TGTGCCAGCAGTCCTAGACAGGGAGCAGATACGCAGTATTTT.

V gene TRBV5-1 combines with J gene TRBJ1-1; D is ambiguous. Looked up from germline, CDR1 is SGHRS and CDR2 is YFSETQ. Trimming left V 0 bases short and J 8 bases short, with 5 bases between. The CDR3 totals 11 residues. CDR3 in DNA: TGCGCCAGCAGCTTGGACCAGGAAGCTTTCTTT. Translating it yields CASSLDQEAFF. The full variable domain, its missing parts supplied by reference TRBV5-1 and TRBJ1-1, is KAGVTQTPRYLIKTRGQQVTLSCSPISGHRSVSWYQQTPGQGLQFLFEYFSETQRNKGNFPGRFSGRQFSNSRSEMNVSTLELGDSALYLCASSLDQEAFFGQGTRLTVV.

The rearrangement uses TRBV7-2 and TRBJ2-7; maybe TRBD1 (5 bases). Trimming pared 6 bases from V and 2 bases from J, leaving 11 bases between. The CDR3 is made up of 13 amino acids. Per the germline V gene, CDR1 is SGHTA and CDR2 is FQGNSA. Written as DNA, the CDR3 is TGTGCCAGCAGTTACACAGGACCCTACGAGCAGTACTTC. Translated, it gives CASSYTGPYEQYF.

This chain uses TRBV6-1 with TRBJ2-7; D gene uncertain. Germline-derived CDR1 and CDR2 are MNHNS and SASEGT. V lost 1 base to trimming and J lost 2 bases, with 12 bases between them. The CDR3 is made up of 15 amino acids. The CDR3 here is CASSEGLLLTYEQYF. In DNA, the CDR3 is TGTGCCAGCAGTGAAGGGCTCCTCTTAACCTACGAGCAGTACTTC.

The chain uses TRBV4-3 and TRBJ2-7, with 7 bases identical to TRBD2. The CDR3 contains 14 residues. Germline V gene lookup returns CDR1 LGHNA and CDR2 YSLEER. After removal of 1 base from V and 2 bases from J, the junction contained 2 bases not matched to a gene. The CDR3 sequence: CASSQGRGTYEQYF. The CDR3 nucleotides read TGCGCCAGCAGCCAAGGGCGGGGGACCTACGAGCAGTACTTC.

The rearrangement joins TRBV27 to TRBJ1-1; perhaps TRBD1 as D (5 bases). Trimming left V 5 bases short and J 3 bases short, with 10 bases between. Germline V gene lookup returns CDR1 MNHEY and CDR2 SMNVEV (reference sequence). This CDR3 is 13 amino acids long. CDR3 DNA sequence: TGTGCCAGCAGTCGGGCGGGGGACACTGAAGCTTTCTTT. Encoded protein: CASSRAGDTEAFF.

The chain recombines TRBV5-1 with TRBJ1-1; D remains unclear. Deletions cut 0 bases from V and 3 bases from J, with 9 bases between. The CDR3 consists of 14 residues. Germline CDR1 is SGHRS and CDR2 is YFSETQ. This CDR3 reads CASSLARSHTEAFF. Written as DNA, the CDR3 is TGCGCCAGCAGCTTGGCCCGTTCCCACACTGAAGCTTTCTTT.

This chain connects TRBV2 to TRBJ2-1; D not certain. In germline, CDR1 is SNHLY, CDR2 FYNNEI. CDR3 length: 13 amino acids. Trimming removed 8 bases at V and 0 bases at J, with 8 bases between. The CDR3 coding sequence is TGTGCCAGCGCCCCGAGCTCCTACAATGAGCAGTTCTTC. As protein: CASAPSSYNEQFF.

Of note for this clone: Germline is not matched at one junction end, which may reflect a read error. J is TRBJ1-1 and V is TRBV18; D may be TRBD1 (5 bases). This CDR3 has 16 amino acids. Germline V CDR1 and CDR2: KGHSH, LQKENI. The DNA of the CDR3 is TGTGCCAGCTCATCACCACCGGGGGGTAAAAACACTGAAGCTTTCTTT. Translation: CASSSPPGGKNTEAFF.

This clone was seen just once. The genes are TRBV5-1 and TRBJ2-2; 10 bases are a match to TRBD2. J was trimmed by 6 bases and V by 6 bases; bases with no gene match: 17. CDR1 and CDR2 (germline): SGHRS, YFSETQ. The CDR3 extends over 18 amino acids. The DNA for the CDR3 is TGCGCCAGCAATATAGGCCTAGCGGGGGCCCTGGGCGCCGGGGAGCTGTTTTTT. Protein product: CASNIGLAGALGAGELFF.

In nucleotides, the CDR3 is TGTGCCAGCAGTTGGGACAGGGGACCCTACGAGCAGTACTTC. The encoded protein is CASSWDRGPYEQYF. The chain uses TRBV27 and TRBJ2-7; 10 bases match TRBD1. The V gene end was trimmed by 4 bases and the J gene end by 2 bases; junction bases not matched to a gene: 2. The V gene's germline CDR1 is MNHEY and CDR2 SMNVEV (reference sequence). The CDR3 is 14 amino acids.

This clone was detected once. The CDR3 region has the DNA TGCGCCAGCAGTCCCATCCCTAGGAGCGAGAATACGCAGTATTTT. It yields the protein CASSPIPRSENTQYF. The J gene is TRBJ2-3, the V gene TRBV10-2; no clear D gene. CDR1 is WSHSY and CDR2 is SAAADI in the germline V gene. V shed 5 bases and J shed 7 bases, with 19 bases lying between them. The CDR3 contains 15 residues.

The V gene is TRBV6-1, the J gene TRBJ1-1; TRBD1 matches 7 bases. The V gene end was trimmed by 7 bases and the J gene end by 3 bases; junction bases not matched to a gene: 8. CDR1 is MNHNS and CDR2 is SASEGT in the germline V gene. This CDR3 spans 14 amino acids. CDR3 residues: CASTRQGRDTEAFF. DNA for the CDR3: TGTGCCAGCACCAGACAGGGACGGGACACTGAAGCTTTCTTT.

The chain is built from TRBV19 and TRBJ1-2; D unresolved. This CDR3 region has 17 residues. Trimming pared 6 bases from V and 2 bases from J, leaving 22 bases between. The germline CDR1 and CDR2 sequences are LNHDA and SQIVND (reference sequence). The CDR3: CASRNPRRFPQNYGYTF. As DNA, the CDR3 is TGTGCCAGTAGGAATCCGCGCAGGTTCCCCCAAAACTATGGCTACACCTTC. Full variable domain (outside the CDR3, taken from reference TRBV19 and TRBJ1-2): DGGITQSPKYLFRKEGQNVTLSCEQNLNHDAMYWYRQDPGQGLRLIYYSQIVNDFQKGDIAEGYSVSREKKESFPLTVTSAQKNPTAFYLCASRNPRRFPQNYGYTFGSGTRLTVV.

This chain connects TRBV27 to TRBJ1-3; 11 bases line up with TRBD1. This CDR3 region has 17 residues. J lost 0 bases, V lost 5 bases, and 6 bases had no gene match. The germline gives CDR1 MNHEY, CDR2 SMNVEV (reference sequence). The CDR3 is CASSPWTGGISGNTIYF. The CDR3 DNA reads TGTGCCAGCAGTCCGTGGACAGGGGGCATCTCTGGAAACACCATATATTTT.

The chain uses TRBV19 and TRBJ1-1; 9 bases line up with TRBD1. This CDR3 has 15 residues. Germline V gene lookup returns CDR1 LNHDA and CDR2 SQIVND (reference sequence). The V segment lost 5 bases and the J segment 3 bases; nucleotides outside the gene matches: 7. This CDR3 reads CASSPGTGRHTEAFF. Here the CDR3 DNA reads TGTGCCAGTAGTCCCGGGACAGGGAGGCACACTGAAGCTTTCTTT.

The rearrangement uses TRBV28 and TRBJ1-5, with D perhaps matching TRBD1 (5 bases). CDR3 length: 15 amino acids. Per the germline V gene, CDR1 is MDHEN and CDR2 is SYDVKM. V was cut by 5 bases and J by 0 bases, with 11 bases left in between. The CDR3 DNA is TGTGCCAGCAGTCGGACAAGAACTAGCAATCAGCCCCAGCATTTT. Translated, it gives CASSRTRTSNQPQHF.

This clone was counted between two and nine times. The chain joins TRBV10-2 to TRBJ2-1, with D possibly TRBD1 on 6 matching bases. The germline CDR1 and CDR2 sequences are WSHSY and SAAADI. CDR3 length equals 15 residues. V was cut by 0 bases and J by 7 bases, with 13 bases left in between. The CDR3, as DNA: TGCGCCAGCAGTGAGTCCCTACGGCAGGGGAATGAGCAGTTCTTC. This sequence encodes CASSESLRQGNEQFF.

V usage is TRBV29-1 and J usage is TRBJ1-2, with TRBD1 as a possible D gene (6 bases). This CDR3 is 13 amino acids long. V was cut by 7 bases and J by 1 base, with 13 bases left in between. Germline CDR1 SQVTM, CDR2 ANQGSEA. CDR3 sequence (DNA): TGCAGCGCAAGGACAGTTAATAACTATGGCTACACCTTC. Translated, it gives CSARTVNNYGYTF.

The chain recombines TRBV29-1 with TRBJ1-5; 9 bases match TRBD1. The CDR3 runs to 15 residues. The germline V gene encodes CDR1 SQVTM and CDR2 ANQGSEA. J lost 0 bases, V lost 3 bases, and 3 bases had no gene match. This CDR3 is CSVEDRGHSNQPQHF. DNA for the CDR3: TGCAGCGTTGAGGACAGGGGTCATAGCAATCAGCCCCAGCATTTT.

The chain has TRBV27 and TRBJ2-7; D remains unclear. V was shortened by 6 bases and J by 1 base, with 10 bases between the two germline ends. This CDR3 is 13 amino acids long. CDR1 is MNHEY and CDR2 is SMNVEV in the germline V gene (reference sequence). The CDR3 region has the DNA TGTGCCAGCAGCGCCTCAGTATCCTACGAGCAGTACTTC. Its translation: CASSASVSYEQYF.

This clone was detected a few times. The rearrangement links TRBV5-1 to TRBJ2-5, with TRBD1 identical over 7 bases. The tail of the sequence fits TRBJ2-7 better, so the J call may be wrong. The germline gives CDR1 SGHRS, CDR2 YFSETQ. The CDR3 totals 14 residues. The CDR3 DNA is TGCGCCAGCAGCGTCGGACAGGTTCTCCCCGAGCAGTACTTC. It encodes CASSVGQVLPEQYF.

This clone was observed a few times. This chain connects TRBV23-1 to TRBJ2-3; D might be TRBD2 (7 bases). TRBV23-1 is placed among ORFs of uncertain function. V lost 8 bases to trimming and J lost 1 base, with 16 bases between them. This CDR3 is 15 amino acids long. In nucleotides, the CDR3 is TGCGCCAGCGGAATCGGGGGGCCGGGCACAGATACGCAGTATTTT. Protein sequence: CASGIGGPGTDTQYF.

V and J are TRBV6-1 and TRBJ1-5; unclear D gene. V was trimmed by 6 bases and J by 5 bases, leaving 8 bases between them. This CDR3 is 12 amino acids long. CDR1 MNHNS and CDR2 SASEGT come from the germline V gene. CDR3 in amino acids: CASRAHDQPQHF. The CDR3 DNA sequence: TGTGCCAGCAGGGCCCATGATCAGCCCCAGCATTTT.

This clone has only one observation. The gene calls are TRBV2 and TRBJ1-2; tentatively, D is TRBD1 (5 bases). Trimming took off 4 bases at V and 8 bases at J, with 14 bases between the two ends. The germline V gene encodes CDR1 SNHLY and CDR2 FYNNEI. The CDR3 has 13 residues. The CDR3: CASSGSREGGYTF. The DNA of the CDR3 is TGTGCCAGCAGTGGTTCCCGGGAGGGGGGCTACACCTTC.